The rows below give T cell receptor beta chains drawn from one sample of a study of naive and memory T cell subsets. MiXCR, run by TCRdb on the UMI-ligation and nested PCR reads, gives a single entry per CDR3 protein. The sample lists tens of thousands of distinct CDR3 sequences; roughly 5.2% were seen once. Sequencing was done on a sample of blood. The receptors were gathered from an adult in good health. CDR3s include the opening cysteine and the closing phenylalanine or tryptophan. D genes are given only for firm matches. Not every row has a clone size; where given, it reads once, few, many or a size class.

D: NA
size: many
V: TRBV6-4
J: TRBJ1-1
DNA: TGTGCCAGCAGTGACTCGAGGGGTACTGAAGCTTTCTTT
CDR3: CASSDSRGTEAFF

D: NA
size: many
V: TRBV11-2
J: TRBJ1-2
DNA: TGTGCCAGCAGCTCTATTAGAGGATCGAGCTATGGCTACACCTTC
CDR3: CASSSIRGSSYGYTF

D: TRBD1
size: many
V: TRBV28
J: TRBJ2-1
DNA: TGTGCCAGCAGTCCCTCCGGGACAGGAGTCTACAATGAGCAGTTCTTC
CDR3: CASSPSGTGVYNEQFF

D: TRBD2
size: NA
V: TRBV7-2
J: TRBJ2-5
DNA: TGTGCCAGCAGCTTATCAGGGCGGGGGGAGACCCAGTACTTC
CDR3: CASSLSGRGETQYF

D: TRBD1
size: NA
V: TRBV19
J: TRBJ1-1
DNA: TGTGCCAGTAGTAGCACCACGACAGGGATGAACACTGAAGCTTTCTTT
CDR3: CASSSTTTGMNTEAFF

D: NA
size: many
V: TRBV5-1
J: TRBJ2-3
DNA: TGCGCCAGCAGCTTGGATACAGATACGCAGTATTTT
CDR3: CASSLDTDTQYF

D: TRBD2
size: NA
V: TRBV7-2
J: TRBJ2-4
DNA: TGTGCCAGCAGCACACTAGCGGGAGGCCGACATAAAAACATTCAGTACTTC
CDR3: CASSTLAGGRHKNIQYF

D: TRBD2
size: many
V: TRBV6-5
J: TRBJ2-5
DNA: TGTGCCAGCAGCTCGCTCCGGGGACTAGCGGGATCCCAAGAGACCCAGTACTTC
CDR3: CASSSLRGLAGSQETQYF

D: NA
size: many
V: TRBV5-1
J: TRBJ2-7
DNA: TGCGCCAGCAGCCGCGGAACACTAGATCCTTACGAGCAGTACTTC
CDR3: CASSRGTLDPYEQYF

D: NA
size: few
V: TRBV5-6
J: TRBJ2-3
DNA: TGTGCCAGCAGCTTAGGGCGGAGCACAGATACGCAGTATTTT
CDR3: CASSLGRSTDTQYF

D: NA
size: many
V: TRBV7-2
J: TRBJ2-3
DNA: TGTGCCAGCAGCTTAGATGCCGTGAGCACAGATACGCAGTATTTT
CDR3: CASSLDAVSTDTQYF

D: NA
size: many
V: TRBV6-2/TRBV6-3
J: TRBJ1-5
DNA: TGTGCCAGCAGCCACGCTGGGGATAGCAATCAGCCCCAGCATTTT
CDR3: CASSHAGDSNQPQHF

D: TRBD1
size: NA
V: TRBV6-4
J: TRBJ2-7
DNA: TGTGCCAGCAGTGATGGAGACAGGGGCGAGCAGTACTTC
CDR3: CASSDGDRGEQYF

D: NA
size: many
V: TRBV19
J: TRBJ1-2
DNA: TGTGCCAGTAGTGCGATGGACGGTCCCTATGGCTACACCTTC
CDR3: CASSAMDGPYGYTF

D: NA
size: many
V: TRBV25-1
J: TRBJ1-1
DNA: TGTGCCAGCAACGACAATTCTTACACTGAAGCTTTCTTT
CDR3: CASNDNSYTEAFF

D: TRBD2
size: NA
V: TRBV19
J: TRBJ2-4
DNA: TGTGCCAGTAGTTCGACTAGCGGGAGGTCCAAAAACATTCAGTACTTC
CDR3: CASSSTSGRSKNIQYF

D: NA
size: medium-sized
V: TRBV24-1
J: TRBJ1-5
DNA: TGTGCCACCAGTGACCCGACCGGGGGTAGCAATCAGCCCCAGCATTTT
CDR3: CATSDPTGGSNQPQHF

D: NA
size: many
V: TRBV6-2/TRBV6-3
J: TRBJ2-7
DNA: TGTGCCAGCAGTTATGTAGGGAACGAGCAGTACTTC
CDR3: CASSYVGNEQYF

D: TRBD1
size: NA
V: TRBV6-1
J: TRBJ2-2
DNA: TGTGCCAGCAGGAAGGGACAGTTCGCGAACACCGGGGAGCTGTTTTTT
CDR3: CASRKGQFANTGELFF

D: NA
size: many
V: TRBV18
J: TRBJ2-2
DNA: TGTGCCAGCTCCGGAGGGCCCGGGGAGCTGTTTTTT
CDR3: CASSGGPGELFF

D: NA
size: many
V: TRBV7-2
J: TRBJ2-3
DNA: TGTGCCAGCAGCTTAGGACGGGTGTGGGATACGCAGTATTTT
CDR3: CASSLGRVWDTQYF

D: NA
size: NA
V: TRBV28
J: TRBJ1-1
DNA: TGTGCCAGCAGTTTACGGTTGAACACTGAAGCTTTCTTT
CDR3: CASSLRLNTEAFF

D: NA
size: NA
V: TRBV2
J: TRBJ1-4
DNA: TGTGCCAGCAGGGAGGGACATCTAAACGGTAATGAAAAACTGTTTTTT
CDR3: CASREGHLNGNEKLFF

D: NA
size: few
V: TRBV11-2
J: TRBJ2-2
DNA: TGTGCCAGCAGCTCCGAGTACACCGGGGAGCTGTTTTTT
CDR3: CASSSEYTGELFF

D: NA
size: medium-sized
V: TRBV7-9
J: TRBJ2-3
DNA: TGTGCCAGCAGCTTAGACAGCAGCACAGATACGCAGTATTTT
CDR3: CASSLDSSTDTQYF

D: TRBD1
size: NA
V: TRBV19
J: TRBJ2-2
DNA: TGTGCCAGTAGTATGTCCGGGACAGGGGGGAGCACGAACACCGGGGAGCTGTTTTTT
CDR3: CASSMSGTGGSTNTGELFF

D: NA
size: many
V: TRBV18
J: TRBJ1-1
DNA: TGTGCCAGCTCACCTCTGGGGCGAGGGTCTAACACTGAAGCTTTCTTT
CDR3: CASSPLGRGSNTEAFF

D: NA
size: many
V: TRBV20-1
J: TRBJ1-2
DNA: TGCAGTGCTAGTCCTGACAGTCGCTATGGCTACACCTTC
CDR3: CSASPDSRYGYTF

D: NA
size: many
V: TRBV4-3
J: TRBJ2-1
DNA: TGCGCCAGCAGCCAAGATGGCGGGAACTCCTACAATGAGCAGTTCTTC
CDR3: CASSQDGGNSYNEQFF

D: NA
size: many
V: TRBV29-1
J: TRBJ2-5
DNA: TGCAGCGTGAAGGGGGGCCCAGAGACCCAGTACTTC
CDR3: CSVKGGPETQYF

D: TRBD1
size: many
V: TRBV7-8
J: TRBJ1-3
DNA: TGTGCCAGCAGTCGCGGACAGGCCGCCTCTGGAAACACCATATATTTT
CDR3: CASSRGQAASGNTIYF

D: NA
size: many
V: TRBV2
J: TRBJ2-3
DNA: TGTGCCAGCAGTGATTTGGGGGCAACCACAGATACGCAGTATTTT
CDR3: CASSDLGATTDTQYF

D: TRBD2
size: many
V: TRBV29-1
J: TRBJ2-7
DNA: TGCAGCGGCGCCCAGCGGGATAGGGACGAGCAGTACTTC
CDR3: CSGAQRDRDEQYF

D: NA
size: many
V: TRBV29-1
J: TRBJ2-1
DNA: TGCAGCGTTGAAGGGGTGATAGTTTACAATGAGCAGTTCTTC
CDR3: CSVEGVIVYNEQFF

D: NA
size: many
V: TRBV29-1
J: TRBJ2-7
DNA: TGCAGCGTTGAACTGAGGCAGGGCGAGCAGTACTTC
CDR3: CSVELRQGEQYF

D: NA
size: medium-sized
V: TRBV4-2
J: TRBJ1-2
DNA: TGTGCCAGCAGCCAAGATGAGGGGTTACACTATGGCTACACCTTC
CDR3: CASSQDEGLHYGYTF

D: NA
size: many
V: TRBV21-1
J: TRBJ2-7
DNA: TGTGCCAGCAGCAAATGGCGGCTACTGTCCTACGAGCAGTACTTC
CDR3: CASSKWRLLSYEQYF

D: NA
size: many
V: TRBV29-1
J: TRBJ2-7
DNA: TGCAGCGTTGTAAGTTCGGGGATCTACGAGCAGTACTTC
CDR3: CSVVSSGIYEQYF

D: NA
size: many
V: TRBV28
J: TRBJ2-3
DNA: TGTGCCAGCAGTCCCCAAGCGGAGATCACAGATACGCAGTATTTT
CDR3: CASSPQAEITDTQYF

D: NA
size: many
V: TRBV6-2/TRBV6-3
J: TRBJ2-2
DNA: TGTGCCAGCAGCCAGAATCCCCCGACCGGGGAGCTGTTTTTT
CDR3: CASSQNPPTGELFF

D: TRBD1
size: many
V: TRBV2
J: TRBJ2-1
DNA: TGTGCCAGCAGTGGCGACAGGGGGGACAACAATGAGCAGTTCTTC
CDR3: CASSGDRGDNNEQFF

D: TRBD2
size: many
V: TRBV3-1
J: TRBJ2-7
DNA: TGTGCCAGCAGCCAAGGTTTGAGACTAGCGGGAGGCGAGCAGTACTTC
CDR3: CASSQGLRLAGGEQYF

D: TRBD1
size: many
V: TRBV5-1
J: TRBJ1-1
DNA: TGCGCCAGCAGCAAACAGGGGGCGGAGACTGAAGCTTTCTTT
CDR3: CASSKQGAETEAFF

D: TRBD1
size: medium-sized
V: TRBV7-3
J: TRBJ2-1
DNA: TGTGCCAGCAGCTTCACAGGGGGCGCAGGGGATGAGCAGTTCTTC
CDR3: CASSFTGGAGDEQFF

D: NA
size: many
V: TRBV6-5
J: TRBJ2-2
DNA: TGTGCCAGCAGTCAGACTAGTCCCGGGGAGCTGTTTTTT
CDR3: CASSQTSPGELFF

D: NA
size: many
V: TRBV29-1
J: TRBJ2-1
DNA: TGCAGCGCAAACGATGAGCAGTTCTTC
CDR3: CSANDEQFF

D: TRBD2
size: many
V: TRBV14
J: TRBJ2-7
DNA: TGTGCCAGCAGCGCCTTGGGACTAGCAATTTCCTACGAGCAGTACTTC
CDR3: CASSALGLAISYEQYF

D: NA
size: many
V: TRBV5-4
J: TRBJ2-1
DNA: TGTGCCAGCAGCACTACCAGCGATGAGCAGTTCTTC
CDR3: CASSTTSDEQFF

D: NA
size: many
V: TRBV28
J: TRBJ1-5
DNA: TGTGCCAGCAGTTCGGGGGTTTATAGCAATCAGCCCCAGCATTTT
CDR3: CASSSGVYSNQPQHF

D: TRBD2
size: many
V: TRBV4-1
J: TRBJ2-7
DNA: TGCGCCAGCAGCCAAGATCTTATTGCGGGAGAAGGGCAGTACTTC
CDR3: CASSQDLIAGEGQYF

D: TRBD1
size: many
V: TRBV11-3
J: TRBJ2-6
DNA: TGTGCCAGCTCCCCCGGGACAGGGAGAAGCGCTGGGGCCAACGTCCTGACTTTC
CDR3: CASSPGTGRSAGANVLTF

D: NA
size: many
V: TRBV11-3
J: TRBJ2-1
DNA: TGTGCCAGCAGCTTAGCGAACGGGGAGAATGAGCAGTTCTTC
CDR3: CASSLANGENEQFF

D: NA
size: many
V: TRBV5-1
J: TRBJ1-5
DNA: TGCGCCAGCAGCTTGGGTTCCGCGGAACAGCCCCAGCATTTT
CDR3: CASSLGSAEQPQHF

D: TRBD2
size: many
V: TRBV9
J: TRBJ2-1
DNA: TGTGCCAGCAGCACCAGGACTAGCGGTCTCTACAATGAGCAGTTCTTC
CDR3: CASSTRTSGLYNEQFF

D: TRBD2
size: NA
V: TRBV20-1
J: TRBJ2-7
DNA: TGCAGTGCTAGAGATACGGGGCCCCGGGGGTCTAGCGGGGTTACCTACGAGCAGTACTTC
CDR3: CSARDTGPRGSSGVTYEQYF